This note documents a single T cell receptor beta chain sequence. The record originates from a study of blood T cell repertoires in COVID-19. Turning to the study itself: Samples of COVID-19 (acute and convalescent) were obtained from the United States, Italy and Spain. Nucleic acid was either cDNA or gDNA, and it came from T cells, B-cell-depleted T cells, or PBMCs.

The CDR3 is made up of 15 amino acids. Germline-derived CDR1 and CDR2 are SGDLS and YYNGEE. V lost 4 bases to trimming and J lost 9 bases, with 20 bases between them. While infection was still active, Seattle patients were enrolled and then followed longitudinally. The data were produced by immunoSEQ multiplex PCR, yet TCRdb's version contains in-frame clones alone and is incomplete. The data contain hundreds of thousands of clones, 86% of them singletons. This chain joins TRBV9 and TRBJ2-1; D is ambiguous. The receptor was isolated from a man aged 45-65 years with COVID-19, enrolled during active disease. Material: peripheral blood. CDR3 residues: CASSPQSRGESEQFF. As DNA, the CDR3 is TGTGCCAGCAGCCCACAATCCCGAGGTGAGAGTGAGCAGTTCTTC.